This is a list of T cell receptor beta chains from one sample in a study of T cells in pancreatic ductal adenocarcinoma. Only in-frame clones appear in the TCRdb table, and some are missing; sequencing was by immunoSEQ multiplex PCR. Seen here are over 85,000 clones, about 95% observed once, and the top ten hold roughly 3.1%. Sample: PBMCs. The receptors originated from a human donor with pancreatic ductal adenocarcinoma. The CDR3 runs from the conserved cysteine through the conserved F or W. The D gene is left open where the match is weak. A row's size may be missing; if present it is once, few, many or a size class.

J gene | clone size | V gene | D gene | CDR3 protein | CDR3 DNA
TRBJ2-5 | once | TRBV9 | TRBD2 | CASSGTSGKETQYF | TGTGCCAGCTCTGGGACTAGCGGGAAGGAGACCCAGTACTTC
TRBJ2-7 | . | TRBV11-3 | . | CASSGPGVRIEYEQYF | TGTGCCAGCAGCGGCCCAGGGGTGCGGATCGAGTACGAGCAGTACTTC
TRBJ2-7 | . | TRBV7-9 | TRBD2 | CASRGGTDEQYF | TGTGCCAGCAGGGGGGGGACGGACGAGCAGTACTTC
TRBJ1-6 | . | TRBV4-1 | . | CASSPGRLRDYNSPLHF | TGCGCCAGCAGCCCAGGGAGGCTTCGGGATTATAATTCACCCCTCCACTTT
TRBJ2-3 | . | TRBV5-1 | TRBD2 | CASSNTGLAGADTQYF | TGCGCCAGCAGCAATACGGGACTAGCGGGAGCAGATACGCAGTATTTT
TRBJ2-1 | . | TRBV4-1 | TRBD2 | CASSPLSGSSYNEQFF | TGCGCCAGCAGCCCCCTCAGCGGGAGCTCCTACAATGAGCAGTTCTTC
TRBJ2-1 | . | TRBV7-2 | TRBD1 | CASSLGQANNEQFF | TGTGCCAGCAGCCTGGGACAGGCCAACAATGAGCAGTTCTTC
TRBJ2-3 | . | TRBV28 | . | CASSSGQATDTQYF | TGTGCCAGCAGTTCCGGACAAGCCACAGATACGCAGTATTTT
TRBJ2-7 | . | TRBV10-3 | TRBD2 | CAVSGLAGSEQYF | TGTGCCGTATCGGGACTAGCGGGATCCGAGCAGTACTTC
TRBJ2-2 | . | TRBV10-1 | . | CASSDGQPNTGELFF | TGCGCCAGCAGTGACGGACAGCCGAACACCGGGGAGCTGTTTTTT
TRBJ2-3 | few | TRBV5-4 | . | CASSPGVTDTQYF | TGTGCCAGCAGCCCGGGAGTCACAGATACGCAGTATTTT
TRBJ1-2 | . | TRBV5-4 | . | CASTPGGRFYGYTF | TGTGCCAGCACGCCGGGGGGTAGGTTCTATGGCTACACCTTC
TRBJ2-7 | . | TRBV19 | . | CASSPGFPYEQYF | TGTGCCAGTAGTCCAGGGTTCCCCTACGAGCAGTACTTC
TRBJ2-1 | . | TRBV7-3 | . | CASSSTGGNYNEQFF | TGTGCCAGCAGCTCCACGGGGGGCAACTACAATGAGCAGTTCTTC
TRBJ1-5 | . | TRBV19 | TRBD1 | CASSKTGGQPQHF | TGTGCCAGTAGTAAGACAGGGGGGCAGCCCCAGCATTTT
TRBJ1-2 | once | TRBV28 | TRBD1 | CASSLYGQAGNYGYTF | TGTGCCAGCAGTTTATATGGACAGGCTGGTAACTATGGCTACACCTTC
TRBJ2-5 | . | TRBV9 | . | CASGLSGIFGETQYF | TGTGCCAGCGGCCTATCGGGGATCTTTGGGGAGACCCAGTACTTC
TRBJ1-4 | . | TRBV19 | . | CASSTRHVATNEKLFF | TGTGCCAGTAGTACCAGACACGTTGCAACTAATGAAAAACTGTTTTTT
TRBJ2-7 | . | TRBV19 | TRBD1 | CASAGTGGVYEQYF | TGTGCCAGTGCCGGGACAGGGGGCGTCTACGAGCAGTACTTC
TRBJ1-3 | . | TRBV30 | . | CAWGVSGNTIYF | TGTGCCTGGGGAGTATCTGGAAACACCATATATTTT
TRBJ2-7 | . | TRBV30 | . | CAWSENRQFTYEQYF | TGTGCCTGGAGTGAAAATCGACAGTTTACCTACGAGCAGTACTTC
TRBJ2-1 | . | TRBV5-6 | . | CASSLVADNYNEQFF | TGTGCCAGCAGCTTGGTAGCGGACAACTACAATGAGCAGTTCTTC
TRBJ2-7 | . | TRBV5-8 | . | CASSYGDRSYEQYF | TGTGCCAGCAGTTACGGCGACAGGTCCTACGAGCAGTACTTC
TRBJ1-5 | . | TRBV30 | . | CAWQAGEGQPQHF | TGTGCCTGGCAGGCAGGGGAGGGTCAGCCCCAGCATTTT
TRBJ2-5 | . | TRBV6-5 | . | CASSYSGSRETQYF | TGTGCCAGCAGTTACTCCGGGTCGCGAGAGACCCAGTACTTC
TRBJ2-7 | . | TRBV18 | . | CASSPQSALGTYEQYF | TGTGCCAGCTCACCACAGTCGGCACTAGGTACCTACGAGCAGTACTTC
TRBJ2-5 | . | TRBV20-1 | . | CSARRETQYF | TGCAGTGCTAGGAGGGAGACCCAGTACTTC
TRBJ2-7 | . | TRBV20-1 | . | CSAVLYEQYF | TGCAGTGCGGTCCTATACGAGCAGTACTTC
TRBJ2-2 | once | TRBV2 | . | CASSVGGGFTGELFF | TGTGCCAGCAGTGTGGGTGGAGGGTTTACCGGGGAGCTGTTTTTT
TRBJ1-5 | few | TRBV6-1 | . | CASSEGTSSNQPQHF | TGTGCCAGCAGTGAAGGCACATCTAGCAATCAGCCCCAGCATTTT
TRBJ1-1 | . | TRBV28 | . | CASLTGQSHTEAFF | TGTGCCAGCCTAACTGGACAGTCCCACACTGAAGCTTTCTTT
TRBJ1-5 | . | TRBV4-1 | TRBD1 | CASSQEGQARNQPQHF | TGCGCCAGCAGCCAAGAGGGACAGGCTCGGAATCAGCCCCAGCATTTT
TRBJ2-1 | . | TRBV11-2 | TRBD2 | CASSFSVSGSNEQFF | TGTGCCAGCAGCTTTTCTGTTAGCGGGAGCAATGAGCAGTTCTTC
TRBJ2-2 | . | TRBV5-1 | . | CASSFAIPNTGELFF | TGCGCCAGCAGCTTTGCGATACCGAACACCGGGGAGCTGTTTTTT
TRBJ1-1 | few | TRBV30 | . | CAWSSGSQAFF | TGTGCCTGGAGTTCCGGGAGTCAAGCTTTCTTT
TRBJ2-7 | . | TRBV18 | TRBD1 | CASSLGQATHEQYF | TGTGCCAGCTCCCTTGGACAGGCCACCCACGAGCAGTACTTC
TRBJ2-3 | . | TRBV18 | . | CASSPVTGSGDTQYF | TGTGCCAGCTCACCGGTTACGGGTAGCGGTGATACGCAGTATTTT
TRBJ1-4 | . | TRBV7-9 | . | CASSLEPGTLEKLFF | TGTGCCAGCAGCTTAGAGCCGGGTACCCTTGAGAAACTGTTTTTT